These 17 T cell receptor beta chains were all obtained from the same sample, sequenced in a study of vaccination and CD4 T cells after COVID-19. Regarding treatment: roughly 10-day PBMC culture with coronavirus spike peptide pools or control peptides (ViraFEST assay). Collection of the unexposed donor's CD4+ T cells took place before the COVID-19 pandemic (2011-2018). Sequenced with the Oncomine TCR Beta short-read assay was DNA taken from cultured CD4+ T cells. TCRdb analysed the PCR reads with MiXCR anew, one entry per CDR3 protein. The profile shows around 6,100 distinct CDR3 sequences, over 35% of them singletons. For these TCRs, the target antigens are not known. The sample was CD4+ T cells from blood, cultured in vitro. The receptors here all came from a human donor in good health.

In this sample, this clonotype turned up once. The CDR3 protein is CASNPGAGGFYGYTF. The CDR3 nucleotides read TGTGCCAGCAATCCCGGGGCAGGGGGCTTCTATGGCTACACCTTC. This chain connects TRBV9 to TRBJ1-2; TRBD1 matches at 8 bases. The germline V gene encodes CDR1 SGDLS and CDR2 YYNGEE. After removal of 6 bases from V and 4 bases from J, the junction contained 11 bases not matched to a gene. This CDR3 is built from 15 residues.

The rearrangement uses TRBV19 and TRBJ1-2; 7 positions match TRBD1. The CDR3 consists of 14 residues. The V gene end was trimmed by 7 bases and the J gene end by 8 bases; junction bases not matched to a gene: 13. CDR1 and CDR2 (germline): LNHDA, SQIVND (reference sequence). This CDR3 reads CASNDRVAVEGYTF. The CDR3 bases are TGTGCCAGTAACGACAGGGTGGCGGTAGAGGGCTACACCTTC.

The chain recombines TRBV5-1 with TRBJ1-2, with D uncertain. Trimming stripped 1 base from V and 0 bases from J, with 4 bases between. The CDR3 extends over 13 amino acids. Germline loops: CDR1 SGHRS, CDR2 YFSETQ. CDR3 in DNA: TGCGCCAGCAGCTTGACAGCTAACTATGGCTACACCTTC. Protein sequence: CASSLTANYGYTF. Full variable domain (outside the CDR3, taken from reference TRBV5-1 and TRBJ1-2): KAGVTQTPRYLIKTRGQQVTLSCSPISGHRSVSWYQQTPGQGLQFLFEYFSETQRNKGNFPGRFSGRQFSNSRSEMNVSTLELGDSALYLCASSLTANYGYTFGSGTRLTVV.

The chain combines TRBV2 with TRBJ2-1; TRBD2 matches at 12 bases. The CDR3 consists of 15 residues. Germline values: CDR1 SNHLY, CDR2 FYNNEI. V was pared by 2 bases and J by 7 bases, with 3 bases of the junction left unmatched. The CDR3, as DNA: TGTGCCAGCAGTGAATTACTAGCGGGAGGTAATGAGCAGTTCTTC. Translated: CASSELLAGGNEQFF.

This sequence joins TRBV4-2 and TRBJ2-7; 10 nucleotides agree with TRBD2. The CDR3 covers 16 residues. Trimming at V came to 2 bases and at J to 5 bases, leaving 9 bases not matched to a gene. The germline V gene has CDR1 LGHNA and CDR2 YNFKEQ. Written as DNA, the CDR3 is TGTGCCAGCAGCCAAATTGTCGGTCTAGCGGGGGACGAGCAGTACTTC. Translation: CASSQIVGLAGDEQYF.

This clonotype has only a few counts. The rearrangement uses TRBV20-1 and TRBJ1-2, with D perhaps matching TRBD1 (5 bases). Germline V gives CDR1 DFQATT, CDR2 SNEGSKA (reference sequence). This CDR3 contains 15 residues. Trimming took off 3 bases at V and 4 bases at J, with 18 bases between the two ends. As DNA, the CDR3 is TGCAGTGCTAGGGAGGGGAAACCGGGTGGCTATGGCTACACCTTC. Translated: CSAREGKPGGYGYTF.

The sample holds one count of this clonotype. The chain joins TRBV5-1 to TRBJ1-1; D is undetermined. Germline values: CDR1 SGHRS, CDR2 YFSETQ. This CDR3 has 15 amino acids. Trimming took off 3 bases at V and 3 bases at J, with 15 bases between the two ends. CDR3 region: CASSSLGLKDTEAFF. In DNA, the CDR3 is TGCGCCAGCAGCTCCCTTGGGCTAAAGGACACTGAAGCTTTCTTT.

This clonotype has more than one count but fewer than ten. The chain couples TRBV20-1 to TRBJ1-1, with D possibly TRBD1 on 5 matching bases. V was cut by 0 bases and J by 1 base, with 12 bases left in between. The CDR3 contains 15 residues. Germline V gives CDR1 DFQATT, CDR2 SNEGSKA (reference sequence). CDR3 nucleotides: TGCAGTGCTAGAGAGGGGGGACGGAGGAACACTGAAGCTTTCTTT. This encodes CSAREGGRRNTEAFF.

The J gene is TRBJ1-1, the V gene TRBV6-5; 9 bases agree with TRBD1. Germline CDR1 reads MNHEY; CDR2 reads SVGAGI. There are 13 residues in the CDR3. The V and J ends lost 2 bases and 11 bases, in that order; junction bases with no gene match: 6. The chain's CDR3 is CASSYAGTGHAFF. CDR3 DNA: TGTGCCAGCAGTTACGCCGGGACAGGGCACGCTTTCTTT.

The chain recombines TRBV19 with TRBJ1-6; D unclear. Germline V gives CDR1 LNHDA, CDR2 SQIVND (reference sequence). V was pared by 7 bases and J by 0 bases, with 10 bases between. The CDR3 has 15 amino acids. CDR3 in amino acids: CASTILGSYNSPLHF. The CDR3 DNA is TGTGCCAGTACTATCCTGGGCTCCTATAATTCACCCCTCCACTTT.

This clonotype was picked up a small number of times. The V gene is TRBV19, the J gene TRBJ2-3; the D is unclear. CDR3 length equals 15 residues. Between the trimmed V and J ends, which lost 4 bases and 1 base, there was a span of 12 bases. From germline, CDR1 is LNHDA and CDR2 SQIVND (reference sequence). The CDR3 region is CASSTDNYRTDTQYF. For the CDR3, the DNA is TGTGCCAGTAGTACCGACAATTACCGCACAGATACGCAGTATTTT.

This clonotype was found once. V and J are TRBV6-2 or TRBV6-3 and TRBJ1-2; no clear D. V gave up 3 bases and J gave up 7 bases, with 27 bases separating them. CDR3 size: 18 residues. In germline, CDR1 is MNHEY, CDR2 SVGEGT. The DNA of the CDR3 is TGTGCCAGCAGTTATCAGAGGTCCTGGGTTAGGCAAGCGGCTGGCTACACCTTC. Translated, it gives CASSYQRSWVRQAAGYTF.

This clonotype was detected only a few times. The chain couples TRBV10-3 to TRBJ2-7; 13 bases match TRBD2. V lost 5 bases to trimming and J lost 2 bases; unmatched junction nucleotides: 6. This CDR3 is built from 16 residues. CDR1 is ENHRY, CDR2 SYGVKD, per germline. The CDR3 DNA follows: TGTGCCATCAGTTCCGGGACTAGCGGGGATCCCTACGAGCAGTACTTC. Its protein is CAISSGTSGDPYEQYF.

The CDR3 coding sequence is TGCAGTGGCTTATGGACTACTACCGGGGAGCTGTTTTTT. This sequence encodes CSGLWTTTGELFF. The chain employs TRBV20-1 and TRBJ2-2, with TRBD2 as a possible D gene (6 bases). The CDR3 totals 13 residues. Per the germline V gene, CDR1 is DFQATT and CDR2 is SNEGSKA (reference sequence). The ends were cut back, 7 bases at V and 5 bases at J, with 14 bases in the middle.

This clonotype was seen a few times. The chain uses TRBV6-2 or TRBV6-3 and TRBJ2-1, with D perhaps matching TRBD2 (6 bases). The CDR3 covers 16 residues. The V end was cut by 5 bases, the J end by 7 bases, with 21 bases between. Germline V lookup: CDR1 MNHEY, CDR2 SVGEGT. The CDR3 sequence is CASSGTGLLTENEQFF. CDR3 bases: TGTGCCAGCAGTGGGACGGGACTCCTGACGGAGAATGAGCAGTTCTTC.

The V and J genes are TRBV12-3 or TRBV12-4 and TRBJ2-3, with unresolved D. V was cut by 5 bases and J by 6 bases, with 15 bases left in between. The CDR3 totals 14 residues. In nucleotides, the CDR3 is TGTGCCAGCAGTCGCCTCCCAGGAACCGATACGCAGTATTTT. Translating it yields CASSRLPGTDTQYF.

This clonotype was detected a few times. The CDR3 loop is CASSLVLGQGGTGELFF. The CDR3 bases are TGTGCCAGCAGTTTAGTTTTGGGACAGGGAGGCACCGGGGAGCTGTTTTTT. This chain uses TRBV12-3 or TRBV12-4 with TRBJ2-2, with 9 positions matching TRBD1. The CDR3 is made up of 17 amino acids. V shed 1 base, J shed 4 bases, and the junction held 7 bases outside the gene matches.